Each of the 4 T cell receptor beta chains below was sequenced from the same sample in a study of cytomegalovirus exposure and HLA in healthy donors. Amplification used 60 Vbeta primers and 13 Jbeta primers. Libraries were prepared by immunoSEQ multiplex PCR; TCRdb keeps only in-frame clonotypes and omits some of them. The listing contains just over 80,000 clones. What was sequenced was PBMCs. The receptors shown here come from a woman aged 25-40 years in good health and CMV-seronegative.

The CDR3 bases are TGCGCCAGCAGCTGGACTAGCGGGGGGACATCCTACGAGCAGTACTTC. Translating gives CASSWTSGGTSYEQYF. The genes are TRBV5-1 and TRBJ2-7, with TRBD2 identical over 14 bases. This CDR3 contains 16 residues. Unmatched junction bases numbered 3, after V lost 3 bases and J lost 1 base. Germline CDR1 and CDR2: SGHRS and YFSETQ. Looking up the rest from reference TRBV5-1 and TRBJ2-7 gives the full variable domain: KAGVTQTPRYLIKTRGQQVTLSCSPISGHRSVSWYQQTPGQGLQFLFEYFSETQRNKGNFPGRFSGRQFSNSRSEMNVSTLELGDSALYLCASSWTSGGTSYEQYFGPGTRLTVT.

The V and J genes are TRBV30 and TRBJ2-7, with TRBD2 matching 9 bases. Germline assignment: CDR1 GTSNPN and CDR2 SVGIG (reference sequence). Trimming cost V 0 bases and J 3 bases; bases outside gene matches: 6. The CDR3 has 15 residues. The CDR3 sequence is CAWSVKLAGNYEQYF. The CDR3 DNA sequence: TGTGCCTGGAGTGTTAAGCTAGCGGGAAACTACGAGCAGTACTTC.

This chain links TRBV2 with TRBJ2-5, with D perhaps TRBD1 (6 bases). Germline loops: CDR1 SNHLY, CDR2 FYNNEI. Trimming stripped 9 bases from V and 5 bases from J, with 10 bases between. This CDR3 spans 11 amino acids. The CDR3 DNA sequence: TGTGCCAGTACAGGGTGGGAGACCCAGTACTTC. This sequence encodes CASTGWETQYF. The whole variable domain, remainder taken from reference TRBV2 and TRBJ2-5, is EPEVTQTPSHQVTQMGQEVILRCVPISNHLYFYWYRQILGQKVEFLVSFYNNEISEKSEIFDDQFSVERPDGSNFTLKIRSTKLEDSAMYFCASTGWETQYFGPGTRLLVL.

This sequence joins TRBV7-6 and TRBJ2-7; 11 nucleotides match TRBD2. The length of the CDR3 is 14 residues. V dropped 3 bases and J dropped 4; count of bases not matched to a gene: 2. Germline CDR1 is SGHVS and CDR2 is FNYEAQ. This CDR3 is CASSFSGGAYEQYF. CDR3 coding DNA: TGTGCCAGCAGCTTTAGCGGGGGGGCTTACGAGCAGTACTTC.